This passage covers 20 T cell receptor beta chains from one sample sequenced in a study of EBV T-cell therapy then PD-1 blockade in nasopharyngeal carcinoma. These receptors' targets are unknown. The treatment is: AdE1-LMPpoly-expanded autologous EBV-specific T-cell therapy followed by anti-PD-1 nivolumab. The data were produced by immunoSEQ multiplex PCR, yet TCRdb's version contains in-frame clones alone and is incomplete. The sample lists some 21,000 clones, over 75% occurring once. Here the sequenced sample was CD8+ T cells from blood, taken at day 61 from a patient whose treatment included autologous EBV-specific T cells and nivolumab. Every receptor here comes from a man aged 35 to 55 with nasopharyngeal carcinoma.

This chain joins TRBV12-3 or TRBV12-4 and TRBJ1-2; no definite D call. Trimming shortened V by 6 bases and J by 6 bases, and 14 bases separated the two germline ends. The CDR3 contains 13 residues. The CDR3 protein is CASSPNGLDGYTF. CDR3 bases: TGTGCCAGCAGCCCTAATGGACTTGATGGCTACACCTTC.

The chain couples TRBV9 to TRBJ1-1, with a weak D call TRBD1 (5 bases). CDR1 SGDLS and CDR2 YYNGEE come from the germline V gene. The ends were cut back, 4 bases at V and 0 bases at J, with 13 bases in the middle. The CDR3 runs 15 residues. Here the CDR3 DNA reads TGTGCCAGCAGCTTCTACGACAGTTTGAACACTGAAGCTTTCTTT. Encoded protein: CASSFYDSLNTEAFF. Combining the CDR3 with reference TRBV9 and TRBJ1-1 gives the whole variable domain DSGVTQTPKHLITATGQRVTLRCSPRSGDLSVYWYQQSLDQGLQFLIQYYNGEERAKGNILERFSAQQFPDLHSELNLSSLELGDSALYFCASSFYDSLNTEAFFGQGTRLTVV.

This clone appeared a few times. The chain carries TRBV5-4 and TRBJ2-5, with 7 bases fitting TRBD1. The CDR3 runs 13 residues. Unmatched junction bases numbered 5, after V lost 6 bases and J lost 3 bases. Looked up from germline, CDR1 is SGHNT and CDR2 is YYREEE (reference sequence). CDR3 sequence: CASTYDREETQYF. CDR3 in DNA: TGTGCCAGCACCTACGACAGGGAAGAGACCCAGTACTTC.

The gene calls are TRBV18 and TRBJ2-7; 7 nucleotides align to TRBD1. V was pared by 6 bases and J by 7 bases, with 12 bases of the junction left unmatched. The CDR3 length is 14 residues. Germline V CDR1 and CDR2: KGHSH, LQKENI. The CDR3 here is CASSPGQSAGEQYF. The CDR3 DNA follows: TGTGCCAGCTCTCCGGGACAGAGTGCGGGTGAGCAGTACTTC.

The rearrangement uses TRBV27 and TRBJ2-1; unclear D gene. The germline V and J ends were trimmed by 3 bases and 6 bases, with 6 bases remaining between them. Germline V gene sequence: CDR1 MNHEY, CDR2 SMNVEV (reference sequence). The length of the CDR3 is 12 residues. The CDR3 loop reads CASSFWGNEQFF. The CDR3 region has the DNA TGTGCCAGCAGTTTTTGGGGCAATGAGCAGTTCTTC.

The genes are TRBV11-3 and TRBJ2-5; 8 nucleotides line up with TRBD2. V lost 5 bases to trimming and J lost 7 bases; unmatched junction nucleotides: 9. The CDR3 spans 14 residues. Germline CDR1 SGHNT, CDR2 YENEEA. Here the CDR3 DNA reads TGTGCCAGCAGCCCTCGGGGGGGGATGGGGACCCAGTACTTC. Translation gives CASSPRGGMGTQYF. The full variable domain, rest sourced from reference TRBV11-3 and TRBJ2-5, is EAGVVQSPRYKIIEKKQPVAFWCNPISGHNTLYWYLQNLGQGPELLIRYENEEAVDDSQLPKDRFSAERLKGVDSTLKIQPAELGDSAVYLCASSPRGGMGTQYFGPGTRLLVL.

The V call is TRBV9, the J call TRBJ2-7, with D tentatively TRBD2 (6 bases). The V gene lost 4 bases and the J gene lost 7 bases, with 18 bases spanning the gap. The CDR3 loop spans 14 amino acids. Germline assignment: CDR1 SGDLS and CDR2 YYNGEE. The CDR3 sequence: CASSPPRGRGEQYF. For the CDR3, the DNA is TGTGCCAGCAGCCCCCCACGAGGGCGGGGTGAGCAGTACTTC.

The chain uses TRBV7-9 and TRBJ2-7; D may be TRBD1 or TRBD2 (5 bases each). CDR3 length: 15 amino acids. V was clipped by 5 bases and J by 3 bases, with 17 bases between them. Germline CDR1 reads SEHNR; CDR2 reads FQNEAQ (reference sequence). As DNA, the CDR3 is TGTGCCAGCAGCCCCCCTCGGGACGGCCGCTACGAGCAGTACTTC. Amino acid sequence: CASSPPRDGRYEQYF. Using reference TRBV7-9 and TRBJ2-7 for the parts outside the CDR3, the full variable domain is DTGVSQNPRHKITKRGQNVTFRCDPISEHNRLYWYRQTLGQGPEFLTYFQNEAQLEKSRLLSDRFSAERPKGSFSTLEIQRTEQGDSAMYLCASSPPRDGRYEQYFGPGTRLTVT.

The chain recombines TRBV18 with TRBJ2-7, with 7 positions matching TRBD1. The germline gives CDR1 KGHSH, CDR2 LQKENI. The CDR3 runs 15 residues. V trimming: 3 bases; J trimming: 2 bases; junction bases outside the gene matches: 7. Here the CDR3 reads CASSPGQLFPYEQYF. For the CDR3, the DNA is TGTGCCAGCTCACCGGGACAGCTTTTTCCCTACGAGCAGTACTTC.

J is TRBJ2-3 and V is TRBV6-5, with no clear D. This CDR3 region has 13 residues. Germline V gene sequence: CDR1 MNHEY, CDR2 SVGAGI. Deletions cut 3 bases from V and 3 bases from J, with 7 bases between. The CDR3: CASSYVATDTQYF. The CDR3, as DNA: TGTGCCAGCAGTTATGTAGCAACAGATACGCAGTATTTT.

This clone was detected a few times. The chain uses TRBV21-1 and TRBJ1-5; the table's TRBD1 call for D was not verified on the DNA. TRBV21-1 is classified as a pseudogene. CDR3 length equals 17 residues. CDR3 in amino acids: CASSQTTGTGLDQPQHF. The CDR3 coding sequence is TGTGCCAGCAGCCAAACGACGGGGACAGGGCTAGATCAGCCCCAGCATTTT.

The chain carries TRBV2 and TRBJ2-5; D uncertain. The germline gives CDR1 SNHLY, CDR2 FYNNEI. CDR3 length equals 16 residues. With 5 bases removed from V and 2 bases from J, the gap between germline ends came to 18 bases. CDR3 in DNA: TGTGCCAGCAGTCCCTCCCCGGCCCAAAGACAAGAGACCCAGTACTTC. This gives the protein CASSPSPAQRQETQYF.

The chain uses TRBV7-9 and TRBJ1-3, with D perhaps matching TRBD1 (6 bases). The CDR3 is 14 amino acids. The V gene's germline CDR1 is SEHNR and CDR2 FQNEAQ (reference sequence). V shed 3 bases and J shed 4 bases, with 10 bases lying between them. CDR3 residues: CASSLGQQGNTIYF. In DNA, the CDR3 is TGTGCCAGCAGCTTGGGACAACAAGGAAACACCATATATTTT. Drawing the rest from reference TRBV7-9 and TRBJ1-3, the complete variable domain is DTGVSQNPRHKITKRGQNVTFRCDPISEHNRLYWYRQTLGQGPEFLTYFQNEAQLEKSRLLSDRFSAERPKGSFSTLEIQRTEQGDSAMYLCASSLGQQGNTIYFGEGSWLTVV.

DNA of the CDR3: TGTGCCAGCAGTCCAACTTCTAGAATATCCTTCGGCGGGGAGCTGTTTTTT. Its protein is CASSPTSRISFGGELFF. The V gene is TRBV6-6, the J gene TRBJ2-2; D not resolved. CDR1 is MNHNY and CDR2 is SVGAGI in the germline V gene (reference sequence). Trimming shortened V by 5 bases and J by 7 bases, and 23 bases separated the two germline ends. The CDR3 has 17 amino acids.

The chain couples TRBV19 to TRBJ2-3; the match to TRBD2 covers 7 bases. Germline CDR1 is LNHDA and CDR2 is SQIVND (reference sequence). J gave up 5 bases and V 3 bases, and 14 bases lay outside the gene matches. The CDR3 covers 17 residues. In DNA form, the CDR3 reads TGTGCCAGTAGTATCATGGGAGCGGGGTGGGGCGGAGATACGCAGTATTTT. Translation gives CASSIMGAGWGGDTQYF.

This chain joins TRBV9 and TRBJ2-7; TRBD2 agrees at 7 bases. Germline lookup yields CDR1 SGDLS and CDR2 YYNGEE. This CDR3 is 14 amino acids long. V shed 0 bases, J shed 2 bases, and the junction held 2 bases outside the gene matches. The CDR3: CASSVGGGTYEQYF. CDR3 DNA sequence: TGTGCCAGCAGCGTAGGGGGAGGGACCTACGAGCAGTACTTC.

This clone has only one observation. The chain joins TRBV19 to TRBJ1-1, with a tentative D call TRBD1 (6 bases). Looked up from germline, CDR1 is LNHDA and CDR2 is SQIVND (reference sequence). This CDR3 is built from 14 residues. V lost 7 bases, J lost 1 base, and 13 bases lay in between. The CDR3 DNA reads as TGTGCCAGTATAAAGCTGACAGGGAACACTGAAGCTTTCTTT. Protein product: CASIKLTGNTEAFF.

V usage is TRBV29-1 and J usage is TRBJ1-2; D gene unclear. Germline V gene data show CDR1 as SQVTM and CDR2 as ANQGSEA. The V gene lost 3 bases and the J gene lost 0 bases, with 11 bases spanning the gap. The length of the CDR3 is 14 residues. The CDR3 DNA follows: TGCAGCGTTGAGGGTCGGTTGACTAACTATGGCTACACCTTC. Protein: CSVEGRLTNYGYTF.

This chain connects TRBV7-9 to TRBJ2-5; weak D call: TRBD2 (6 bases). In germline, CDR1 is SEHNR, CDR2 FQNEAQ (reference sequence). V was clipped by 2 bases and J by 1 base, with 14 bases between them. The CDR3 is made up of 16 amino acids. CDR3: CASSLTSAGTQETQYF. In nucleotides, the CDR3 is TGTGCCAGCAGCTTAACCTCGGCGGGGACCCAAGAGACCCAGTACTTC.

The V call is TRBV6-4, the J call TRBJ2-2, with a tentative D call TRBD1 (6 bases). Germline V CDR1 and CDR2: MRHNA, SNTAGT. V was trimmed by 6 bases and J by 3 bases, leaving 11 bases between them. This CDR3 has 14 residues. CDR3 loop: CASRGGFDTGELFF. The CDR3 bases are TGTGCCAGCAGAGGGGGTTTTGACACCGGGGAGCTGTTTTTT.